Included here is one TCR beta chain sequence, with context. Its antigen remains unidentified. This sample is drawn from a study of T-cell memory formation after mild COVID-19. Study in general: TCR clusters mostly belonged to single donors. Findings and caveats of the study: Clones shrinking between day 15 and 85 showed a balanced CD4/CD8 split, and those that grew later tilted toward CD4+. Pre-infection memory carried some responding clones, suggesting that cross-reactive memory joined. Among contracting clones, CD4+ were mainly CM/EM and CD8+ enriched in EMRA.

MiXCR, applied by TCRdb to the 5' RACE reads, yields one record per CDR3 protein. The sample lists hundreds of thousands of distinct CDR3 sequences; 15% were seen once. CDR1 and CDR2 from the germline V gene are MNHEY and SVGAGI. V lost 2 bases, J lost 0 bases, and 13 bases lay in between. The CDR3 is 16 amino acids. The chain is built from TRBV6-5 and TRBJ1-1; tentative D call: TRBD1 (6 bases). This sequence was found in an adult woman who had mild COVID-19 (a few samples of this study predate the infection). Cell type and time point are not known. The sequenced sample consisted of PBMCs or a T cell subset sorted from them (not recorded which). The CDR3 coding sequence is TGTGCCAGCAGTTACCGGACGGGGGCAATGAACACTGAAGCTTTCTTT. Translation gives CASSYRTGAMNTEAFF.